The rows below give T cell receptor beta chains drawn from one sample of a study of Ad26.COV2.S vaccination and SARS-CoV-2 variants. Sequenced by immunoSEQ multiplex PCR; TCRdb stores in-frame clones only, minus some. This sample has some 370,000 clones, with 80% to 90% found just once. The sample was peripheral blood, taken in a trial of Ad26.COV2.S vaccine versus placebo. These receptors all stem from a person between 18 and 65 years old who received the Ad26.COV2.S COVID-19 vaccine or a placebo. CDR3s include the opening cysteine and the closing phenylalanine or tryptophan. The D gene is left open where the match is weak. Clone size appears in some rows only: once, few, many, or a class for an expanded clone.

j_call	clone_size	v_call	d_call	cdr3_nt	cdr3_aa
TRBJ1-1	.	TRBV5-6	.	TGTGCCAGCAGCAGATACGGGGCCAACACTGAAGCTTTCTTT	CASSRYGANTEAFF
TRBJ2-2	.	TRBV18	.	TGTGCCAGCTCACCCCTAATGGGGGCGAACACCGGGGAGCTGTTTTTT	CASSPLMGANTGELFF
TRBJ2-7	.	TRBV10-2	.	TGCGCCAGCAGTGATATCGGGGGGCGGCACTACGAGCAGTACTTC	CASSDIGGRHYEQYF
TRBJ1-1	.	TRBV5-1	.	TGCGCCAGCAGCTTGGAGGGACAAGGCCTCGAAGCTTTCTTT	CASSLEGQGLEAFF
TRBJ2-2	.	TRBV6-2/TRBV6-3	.	TGTGCCAGCAGTTACGGCCGCGCGAGCCTGAACACCGGGGAGCTGTTTTTT	CASSYGRASLNTGELFF
TRBJ1-5	few	TRBV9	TRBD1	TGTGCCAGCAGCTTGACAGGGGGCATGAGTCAGCCCCAGCATTTT	CASSLTGGMSQPQHF
TRBJ2-7	.	TRBV6-5	.	TGTGCCAGCAGGACCCCGGGACGGCCTACAGAGCAGTACTTC	CASRTPGRPTEQYF
TRBJ1-2	.	TRBV25-1	.	TGTGCCAGCAGCCCATTAGGACGGGGGAATGGCTACACCTTC	CASSPLGRGNGYTF
TRBJ2-5	few	TRBV28	TRBD2	TGTGCCAGCAGTTTTGCAGCGGGGGTGAGGGCCCAGTACTTC	CASSFAAGVRAQYF
TRBJ1-1	.	TRBV4-3	.	TGCGCCAGCAGCCAAGATCAGTCCTGGAACACTGAAGCTTTCTTT	CASSQDQSWNTEAFF
TRBJ1-1	.	TRBV25-1	TRBD1	TGTGCCAGCAGTCGAAAGGGGGCCACTGAAGCTTTCTTT	CASSRKGATEAFF
TRBJ2-4	.	TRBV19	.	TGTGCCAGTAGTATCGCGCAGGACGGTAACATTCAGTACTTC	CASSIAQDGNIQYF
TRBJ2-7	.	TRBV14	.	TGTGCCAGCAGCCTCGGCCCGCGGAGCTCCTACGAGCAGTACTTC	CASSLGPRSSYEQYF
TRBJ1-1	.	TRBV12-5	.	TGTGCTAGTGCTTCATCGGACATAGAAGCTTTCTTT	CASASSDIEAFF
TRBJ2-3	.	TRBV19	.	TGTGCCAGTACATTGCGAACAAACACAGATACGCAGTATTTT	CASTLRTNTDTQYF
TRBJ2-2	.	TRBV5-5	TRBD2	TGTGCCAGCAGTTACCGACTAGCGGGACCCTCGAACACCGGGGAGCTGTTTTTT	CASSYRLAGPSNTGELFF
TRBJ1-1	.	TRBV21-1	.	TGTGCCAGCAGCAAATCTGAGTTTAGGGCTAGACGGGTTAACACTGAAGCTTTCTTT	CASSKSEFRARRVNTEAFF
TRBJ2-1	.	TRBV7-3	TRBD1	TGTGCCAGCAGCTTAATAGGGACAGGGGCATCCTACAATGAGCAGTTCTTC	CASSLIGTGASYNEQFF
TRBJ2-1	few	TRBV4-1	TRBD1	TGCGCCAGCAGCCAAGGGGCTCAGGGGGCCTACAATGAGCAGTTCTTC	CASSQGAQGAYNEQFF
TRBJ1-4	few	TRBV11-2	.	TGTGCCAGCAGCTTTTGGACGGGTATTGCAACTAATGAAAAACTGTTTTTT	CASSFWTGIATNEKLFF